The 22 T cell receptor beta chains presented below share a single source sample, sequenced in a study of immune cell composition in non-small cell lung cancer. Normal lung was sampled as far from the tumour as possible, at least 3 cm. Sequencing was performed with immunoSEQ multiplex PCR; in TCRdb, only in-frame clones are kept and a portion is missing. Seen here are about 3,100 clones, 60% to 85% observed once, and the top ten hold around 13%. The specimen was non-adjacent lung tissue. The source is a human donor with non-small cell lung cancer. The donor label of this sample is uncertain.

The chain has TRBV11-3 and TRBJ2-1; 13 bases line up with TRBD2. The germline V gene encodes CDR1 SGHNT and CDR2 YENEEA. J lost 9 bases, V lost 4 bases, and 6 bases had no gene match. The CDR3 contains 15 residues. CDR3 residues: CASSWTSGSGSEQFF. The DNA of the CDR3 is TGTGCCAGCAGCTGGACTAGCGGGAGCGGCAGTGAGCAGTTCTTC. Combining the CDR3 with reference TRBV11-3 and TRBJ2-1 gives the whole variable domain EAGVVQSPRYKIIEKKQPVAFWCNPISGHNTLYWYLQNLGQGPELLIRYENEEAVDDSQLPKDRFSAERLKGVDSTLKIQPAELGDSAVYLCASSWTSGSGSEQFFGPGTRLTVL.

The V gene is TRBV6-1, the J gene TRBJ2-2; no clear D. The CDR3 spans 13 residues. Germline loops: CDR1 MNHNS, CDR2 SASEGT. V gave up 2 bases and J gave up 6 bases, with 7 bases separating them. In DNA, the CDR3 is TGTGCCAGCAGTGAATCTCGGGCCGGGGAGCTGTTTTTT. This sequence encodes CASSESRAGELFF.

The chain combines TRBV19 with TRBJ2-3; 7 bases match TRBD2. The CDR3 extends over 14 amino acids. Germline V gene sequence: CDR1 LNHDA, CDR2 SQIVND (reference sequence). The V and J ends lost 5 bases and 15 bases, in that order; junction bases with no gene match: 17. CDR3 nucleotides: TGTGCCAGTAGTGCGGGGGACTACCAGCCACGTTTCTATTTT. This encodes CASSAGDYQPRFYF.

The chain employs TRBV25-1 and TRBJ2-3, with 8 bases aligning to TRBD1. The CDR3 runs to 17 residues. V shed 4 bases, J shed 0 bases, and the junction held 9 bases outside the gene matches. CDR1 and CDR2 from the germline V gene are MGHDK and SYGVNS. The CDR3 spells CASSGFWGQASTDTQYF. DNA for the CDR3: TGTGCCAGCAGTGGGTTTTGGGGACAGGCTAGCACAGATACGCAGTATTTT.

The chain is built from TRBV28 and TRBJ1-2; D not resolved. V lost 7 bases to trimming and J lost 0 bases, with 18 bases between them. The CDR3 sequence is 16 residues long. CDR1 is MDHEN and CDR2 is SYDVKM in the germline V gene. The CDR3 spells CASTPHTISANYGYTF. The DNA for the CDR3 is TGTGCCAGCACCCCACATACCATCTCAGCTAACTATGGCTACACCTTC.

This clone came up once. This chain joins TRBV5-5 and TRBJ2-7; a weak D match, TRBD2 (6 bases). CDR3 length equals 14 residues. Trimming took off 6 bases at V and 2 bases at J, with 15 bases between the two ends. Per the germline V gene, CDR1 is SGHKS and CDR2 is YYEKEE (reference sequence). CDR3 nucleotide sequence: TGTGCCAGCACCCTGGGGGGAGTTACCTACGAGCAGTACTTC. Residues: CASTLGGVTYEQYF.

The chain combines TRBV19 with TRBJ2-6, with 11 bases that match TRBD1. V lost 4 bases to trimming and J lost 2 bases; unmatched junction nucleotides: 7. The germline CDR1 and CDR2 sequences are LNHDA and SQIVND (reference sequence). CDR3 length: 18 amino acids. The CDR3 sequence: CASSNGQGAQAGANVLTF. CDR3 nucleotides: TGTGCCAGTAGTAACGGACAGGGGGCGCAGGCTGGGGCCAACGTCCTGACTTTC. Full variable domain (outside the CDR3, taken from reference TRBV19 and TRBJ2-6): DGGITQSPKYLFRKEGQNVTLSCEQNLNHDAMYWYRQDPGQGLRLIYYSQIVNDFQKGDIAEGYSVSREKKESFPLTVTSAQKNPTAFYLCASSNGQGAQAGANVLTFGAGSRLTVL.

This clone appeared a single time. J is TRBJ2-3 and V is TRBV14, with TRBD2 matching over 9 bases. The CDR3 contains 15 residues. Trimming took 5 bases from V and 2 from J; bases not matched to a gene: 5. Germline CDR1 and CDR2: SGHDN and FVKESK. CDR3 bases: TGTGCCAGCAGCTCCCTAGCGGGAACCACAGATACGCAGTATTTT. Amino acid sequence: CASSSLAGTTDTQYF.

The chain is built from TRBV4-1 and TRBJ2-3; 9 positions agree with TRBD1. Germline V gene data show CDR1 as MGHRA and CDR2 as YSYEKL. With 4 bases clipped from V and 6 bases from J, the junction kept 5 bases outside the gene matches. CDR3 size: 14 residues. The CDR3 DNA reads as TGCGCCAGCAGCCCGGGACAGGGAGGGGATACGCAGTATTTT. Translation gives CASSPGQGGDTQYF.

The chain combines TRBV7-9 with TRBJ1-2; 8 nucleotides align to TRBD1. The CDR3 has 15 amino acids. Trimming at V came to 4 bases and at J to 2 bases, leaving 6 bases not matched to a gene. CDR1 is SEHNR and CDR2 is FQNEAQ in the germline V gene (reference sequence). CDR3 sequence (DNA): TGTGCCAGCAGCTCCCAGGGGGCCGCCAACTATGGCTACACCTTC. It is translated as CASSSQGAANYGYTF.

V is TRBV29-1 and J is TRBJ2-3, with D perhaps matching TRBD1 (5 bases). The CDR3 is made up of 13 amino acids. V was pared by 6 bases and J by 0 bases, with 10 bases between. The germline gives CDR1 SQVTM, CDR2 ANQGSEA. The CDR3 DNA is TGCAGCGTACAGGAGTCTAGCACAGATACGCAGTATTTT. This sequence encodes CSVQESSTDTQYF.

The chain links TRBV2 to TRBJ2-1; 7 bases map to TRBD1. Germline V lookup: CDR1 SNHLY, CDR2 FYNNEI. The CDR3 extends over 14 amino acids. Trimming removed 6 bases from V and 9 bases from J; junction bases left unmatched: 11. The CDR3 is CASRQQGRETEQFF. In nucleotides, the CDR3 is TGTGCCAGCAGGCAACAGGGGCGTGAAACTGAGCAGTTCTTC.

This rearrangement joins TRBV9 to TRBJ2-1, with 10 bases lining up with TRBD2. Germline V CDR1 and CDR2: SGDLS, YYNGEE. With V trimmed by 3 bases and J by 9 bases, 18 bases remained unmatched. The CDR3 has 18 amino acids. The CDR3 nucleotides read TGTGCCAGCAGCGCGCTCTTCGGAGCGGGAGGGTCCGTCGGTGAGCAGTTCTTC. It codes for CASSALFGAGGSVGEQFF.

The chain combines TRBV14 with TRBJ2-7; the D gene is possibly TRBD1 (6 bases). V was clipped by 1 base and J by 3 bases, with 10 bases between them. Looked up from germline, CDR1 is SGHDN and CDR2 is FVKESK. The CDR3 totals 14 residues. The CDR3 DNA follows: TGTGCCAGCAGCCAAGGAACAGGGCACTACGAGCAGTACTTC. Protein: CASSQGTGHYEQYF.

The CDR3: CASSLAGQANTEAFF. CDR3 DNA sequence: TGTGCCAGCAGCTTGGCGGGACAGGCTAACACTGAAGCTTTCTTT. The chain employs TRBV5-4 and TRBJ1-1, with TRBD1 matching 8 bases. CDR1 and CDR2 (germline): SGHNT, YYREEE (reference sequence). CDR3 length: 15 residues. V trimming: 0 bases; J trimming: 2 bases; junction bases outside the gene matches: 3.

This chain links TRBV5-4 with TRBJ1-1; 7 nucleotides line up with TRBD1. Germline V gene sequence: CDR1 SGHNT, CDR2 YYREEE (reference sequence). The CDR3 consists of 14 residues. Trimming cost V 4 bases and J 1 base; bases outside gene matches: 4. The CDR3 region is CASSPTGQNTEAFF. The CDR3 DNA follows: TGTGCCAGCAGCCCGACAGGGCAGAACACTGAAGCTTTCTTT.

Remarks on this clone: Germline is not matched at one junction end, which may reflect a read error. J is TRBJ2-5 and V is TRBV11-2; TRBD2 matches 7 bases. Germline V lookup: CDR1 SGHAT, CDR2 FQNNGV. CDR3 length: 17 amino acids. The CDR3 DNA reads TGTGCCAGCAGCTTATGGGTGTTGGGGGAGGGCCAAAAGACCCAGTACTTC. It yields the protein CASSLWVLGEGQKTQYF.

The chain employs TRBV5-5 and TRBJ2-5; 12 nucleotides agree with TRBD2. With V trimmed by 4 bases and J by 1 base, 8 bases remained unmatched. Germline CDR1 reads SGHKS; CDR2 reads YYEKEE (reference sequence). CDR3 size: 17 residues. The CDR3 DNA follows: TGTGCCAGCAGCCCGGGACTAGCGGGTTGGGGCCAAGAGACCCAGTACTTC. The encoded protein is CASSPGLAGWGQETQYF.

This chain uses TRBV10-2 with TRBJ2-2, with D perhaps matching TRBD2 (7 bases). Germline lookup yields CDR1 WSHSY and CDR2 SAAADI. Trimming removed 6 bases at V and 8 bases at J, with 13 bases between. The CDR3 has 13 residues. CDR3: CASSGGTLGELFF. The CDR3 DNA sequence: TGCGCCAGCAGCGGGGGGACATTGGGGGAGCTGTTTTTT.

This clone occurred a few times. The chain couples TRBV28 to TRBJ1-5; D not resolved. Trimming removed 3 bases at V and 6 bases at J, with 12 bases between. The germline CDR1 and CDR2 sequences are MDHEN and SYDVKM. This CDR3 spans 14 amino acids. This CDR3 is CASSLPPPRQPQHF. As DNA, the CDR3 is TGTGCCAGCAGTTTGCCCCCCCCGCGTCAGCCCCAGCATTTT.

The chain combines TRBV7-2 with TRBJ1-5; D gene uncertain. The CDR3 has 16 amino acids. The V end was cut by 1 base, the J end by 2 bases, with 12 bases between. Germline V CDR1 and CDR2: SGHTA, FQGNSA. The CDR3 region has the DNA TGTGCCAGCAGCTTAGTGGGCAGGAACGGCAATCAGCCCCAGCATTTT. Its translation is CASSLVGRNGNQPQHF.

This clone is termed hyperexpanded (1% or more). The V and J genes are TRBV28 and TRBJ1-2; TRBD1 matches at 7 bases. The CDR3 covers 14 residues. V trimming: 6 bases; J trimming: 5 bases; junction bases outside the gene matches: 9. Germline CDR1 and CDR2: MDHEN and SYDVKM. The DNA of the CDR3 is TGTGCCAGCAGCTTAGGGGACAGAACGTATGGCTACACCTTC. Amino acid sequence: CASSLGDRTYGYTF.